A selection of T cell receptor beta chains follows, all from one sample in a study of shared T cell receptors in the human thymus. Only in-frame clones appear in the TCRdb table, and some are missing; sequencing was by immunoSEQ multiplex PCR. The table lists hundreds of thousands of clones, approximately 87% of them singletons, with 0.01% in the top ten. This sample was shared with a second study, whose subject was human thymus T cells.

What was sequenced was thymocytes. These receptors all stem from a boy under three years old with a congenital heart defect. The conserved cysteine and the conserved F or W are not part of the CDR3 here.

cdr3_length v_call cdr3_aa
11 TRBV11-3 ASSHGTGNGYT
16 TRBV15 ATSRDPTGTRDLDTQY
15 TRBV28 ASSRLADKLAKNIQY
14 TRBV4-3 ASSQREVRDYEKLF
14 TRBV27 ASSQLGTGGSYEQY
13 TRBV27 ASSSLGQGSYEQY
14 TRBV18 ASSPPGLGSGNTIY
13 TRBV28 ASSLGQGIRDTQY
15 TRBV19 ASSEHELGLSNNEQF
13 TRBV7-9 ASSFSLAGAPEQY
17 TRBV4-3 ASSQDISSGSSISYEQY
12 TRBV9 ASSGTGQNYGYT
16 TRBV5-1 ASRSRQDYSPNTDTQY
16 TRBV21-1 ASSGLGDRAAFSYEQY
14 TRBV18 ASSPRREGRSDTQY
13 TRBV4-1 ASSQAGAGDNEQF
10 TRBV25-1 ASSGRGYGQY
13 TRBV27 ASSLSSGATYEQY
13 TRBV11-2 ASSLSQAVLSEQY
12 TRBV7-6 ASSPGLAEETQY